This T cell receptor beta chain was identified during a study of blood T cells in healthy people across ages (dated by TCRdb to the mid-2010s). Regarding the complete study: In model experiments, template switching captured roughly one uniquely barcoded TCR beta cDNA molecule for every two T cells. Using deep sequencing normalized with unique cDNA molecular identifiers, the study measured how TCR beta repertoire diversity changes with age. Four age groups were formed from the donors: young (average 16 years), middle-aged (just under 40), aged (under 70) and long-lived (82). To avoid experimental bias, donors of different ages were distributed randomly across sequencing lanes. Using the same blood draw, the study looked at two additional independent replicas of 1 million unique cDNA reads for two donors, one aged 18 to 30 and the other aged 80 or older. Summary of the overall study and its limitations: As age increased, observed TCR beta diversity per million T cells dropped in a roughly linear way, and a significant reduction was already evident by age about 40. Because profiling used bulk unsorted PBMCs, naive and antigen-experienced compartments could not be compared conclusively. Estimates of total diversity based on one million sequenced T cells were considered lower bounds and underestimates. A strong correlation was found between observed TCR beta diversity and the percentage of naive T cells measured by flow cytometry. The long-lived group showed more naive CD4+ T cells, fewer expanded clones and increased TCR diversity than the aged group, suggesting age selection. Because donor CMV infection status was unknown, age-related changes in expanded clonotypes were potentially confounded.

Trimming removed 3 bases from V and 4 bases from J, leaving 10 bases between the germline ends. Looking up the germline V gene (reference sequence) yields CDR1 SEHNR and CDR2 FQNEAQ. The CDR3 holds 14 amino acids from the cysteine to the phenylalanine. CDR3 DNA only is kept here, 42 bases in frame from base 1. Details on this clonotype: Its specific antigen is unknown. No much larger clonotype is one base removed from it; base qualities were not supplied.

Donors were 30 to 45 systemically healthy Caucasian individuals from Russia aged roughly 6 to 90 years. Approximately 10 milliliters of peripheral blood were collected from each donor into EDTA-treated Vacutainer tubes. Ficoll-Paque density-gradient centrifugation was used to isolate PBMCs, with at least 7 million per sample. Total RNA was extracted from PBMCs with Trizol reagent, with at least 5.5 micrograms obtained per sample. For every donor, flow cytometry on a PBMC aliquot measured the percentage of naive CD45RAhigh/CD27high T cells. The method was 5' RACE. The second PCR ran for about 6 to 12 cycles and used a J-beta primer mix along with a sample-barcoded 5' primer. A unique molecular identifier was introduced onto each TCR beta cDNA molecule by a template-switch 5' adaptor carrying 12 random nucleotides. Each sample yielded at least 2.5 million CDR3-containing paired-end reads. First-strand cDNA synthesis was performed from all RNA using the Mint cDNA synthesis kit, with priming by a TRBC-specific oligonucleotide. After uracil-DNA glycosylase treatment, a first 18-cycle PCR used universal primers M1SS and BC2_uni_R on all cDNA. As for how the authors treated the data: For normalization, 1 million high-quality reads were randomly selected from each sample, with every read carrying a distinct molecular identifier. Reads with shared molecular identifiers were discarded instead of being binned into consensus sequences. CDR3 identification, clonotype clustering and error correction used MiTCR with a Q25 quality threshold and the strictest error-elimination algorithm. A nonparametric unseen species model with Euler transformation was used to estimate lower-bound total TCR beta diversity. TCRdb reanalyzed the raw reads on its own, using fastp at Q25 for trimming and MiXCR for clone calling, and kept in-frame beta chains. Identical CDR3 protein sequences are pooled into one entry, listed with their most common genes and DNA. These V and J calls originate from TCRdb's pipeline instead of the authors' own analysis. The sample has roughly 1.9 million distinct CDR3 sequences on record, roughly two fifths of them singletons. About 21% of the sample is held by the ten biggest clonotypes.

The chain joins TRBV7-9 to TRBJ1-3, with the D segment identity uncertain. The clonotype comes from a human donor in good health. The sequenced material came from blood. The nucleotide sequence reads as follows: TGTGCCAGCAGCTTGACACAGCCGGGAAACACCATATATTTT. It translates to CASSLTQPGNTIYF.